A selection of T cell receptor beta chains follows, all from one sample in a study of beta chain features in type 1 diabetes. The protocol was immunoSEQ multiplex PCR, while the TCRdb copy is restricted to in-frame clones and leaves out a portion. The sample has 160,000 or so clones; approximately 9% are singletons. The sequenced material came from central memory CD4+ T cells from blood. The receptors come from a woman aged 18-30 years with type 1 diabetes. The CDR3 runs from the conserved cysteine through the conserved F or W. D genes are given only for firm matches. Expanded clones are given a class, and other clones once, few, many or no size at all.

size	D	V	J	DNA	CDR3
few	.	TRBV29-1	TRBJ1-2	TGCAGCGTTAAAATACAGGGTAGTACTCTCGGCTACACCTTC	CSVKIQGSTLGYTF
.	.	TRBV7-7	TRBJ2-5	TGTGCCAGCAGCTCGCAGGGGCCCGAGGAGACCCAGTACTTC	CASSSQGPEETQYF
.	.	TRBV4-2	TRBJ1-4	TGTGCCAGCAGCCAAGATCGGCAGGGGTATAGGGAAAAACTGTTTTTT	CASSQDRQGYREKLFF
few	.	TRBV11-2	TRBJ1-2	TGTGCCAGCAGCTTACAGGTCTATGGCTACACCTTC	CASSLQVYGYTF
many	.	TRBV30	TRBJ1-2	TGTGCCGGAGTAGGAGGAAACTATGGCTACACCTTC	CAGVGGNYGYTF
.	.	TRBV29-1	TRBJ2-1	TGCAGCGTTGAACGGGGGGCGATGTACAATGAGCAGTTCTTC	CSVERGAMYNEQFF
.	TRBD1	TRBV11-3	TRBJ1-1	TGTGCCAGCAGCTACGGACAGGGTGAAGCTTTCTTT	CASSYGQGEAFF
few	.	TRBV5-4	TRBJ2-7	TGTGCCAGCAGCCCCCAGGGAAGGTCCTACGAGCAGTACTTC	CASSPQGRSYEQYF
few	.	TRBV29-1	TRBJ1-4	TGCAGCGTTGCCGCAACTAATGAAAAACTGTTTTTT	CSVAATNEKLFF
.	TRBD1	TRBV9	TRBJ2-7	TGTGCCAGCAGCCCATGGACAGGGGGGGTCGAGCAGTACTTC	CASSPWTGGVEQYF
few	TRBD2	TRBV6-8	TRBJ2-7	TGTGCCAGCAGTGGTGCTAGCGGGGCAACCTACGAGCAGTACTTC	CASSGASGATYEQYF
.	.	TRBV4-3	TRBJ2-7	TGCGCCAGCAGCCAAGGGCAGGTCGGGGTCTACGAGCAGTACTTC	CASSQGQVGVYEQYF
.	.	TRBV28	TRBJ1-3	TGTGCCAGCAGTTCCACATTCTCTGGAAACACCATATATTTT	CASSSTFSGNTIYF
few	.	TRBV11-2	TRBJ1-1	TGTGCCAGCAGTAGGAGGAACACTGAAGCTTTCTTT	CASSRRNTEAFF
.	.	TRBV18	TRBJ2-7	TGTGCCAGCTCACCCCAAGCTCTAGAGCAGTACTTC	CASSPQALEQYF
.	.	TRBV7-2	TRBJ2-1	TGTGCCAGCAGCTCTCCTAGCGACAATGAGCAGTTCTTC	CASSSPSDNEQFF
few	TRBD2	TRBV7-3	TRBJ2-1	TGTGCCAGCAGCTTAATGGCTAGCGGGCACTCCTACAATGAGCAGTTCTTC	CASSLMASGHSYNEQFF
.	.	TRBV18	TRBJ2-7	TGTGCCAGCTCACCGGCCGCGGGACCGAGCTACGAGCAGTACTTC	CASSPAAGPSYEQYF
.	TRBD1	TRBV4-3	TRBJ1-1	TGCGCCAGCAGCGGGACAGGGGGCACTGAAGCTTTCTTT	CASSGTGGTEAFF
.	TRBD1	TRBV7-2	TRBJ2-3	TGTGCCAGCAGGCTGGGCAGGGGGCCGGATACGCAGTATTTT	CASRLGRGPDTQYF
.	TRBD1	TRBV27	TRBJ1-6	TGTGCCAGCAGTCCCGGGACAGCCCCTTATTCACCCCTCCACTTT	CASSPGTAPYSPLHF
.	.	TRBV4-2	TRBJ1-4	TGTGCCAGCAGCCAAGATTTAACTCGCGGTGAAAAACTGTTTTTT	CASSQDLTRGEKLFF
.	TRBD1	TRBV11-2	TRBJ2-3	TGTGCCAGCAGCTTAGGGGCGGACAGGACAGATACGCAGTATTTT	CASSLGADRTDTQYF
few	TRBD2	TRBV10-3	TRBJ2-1	TGTGCCATCAGGGCTGGACTAGCGGGAATCAATGAGCAGTTCTTC	CAIRAGLAGINEQFF
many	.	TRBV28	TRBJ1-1	TGTGCCAGCACCAAAGGACAGCCAATGATGAACACTGAAGCTTTCTTT	CASTKGQPMMNTEAFF
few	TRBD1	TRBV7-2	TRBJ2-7	TGTGCCAGCAGCTTAAAGGCCGGGACAGCTCACTACGAGCAGTACTTC	CASSLKAGTAHYEQYF
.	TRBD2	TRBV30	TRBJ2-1	TGTGCCTGGAGTGGCCTAGCGGGAGTGTCCTACAATGAGCAGTTCTTC	CAWSGLAGVSYNEQFF
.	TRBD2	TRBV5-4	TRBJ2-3	TGTGCCAGCAGCTACATAGCGGGAAGGGGGGATACGCAGTATTTT	CASSYIAGRGDTQYF
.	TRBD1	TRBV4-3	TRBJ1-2	TGCGCCAGCAGCCAAGAGGACAGGGTTTGGGATGGCTACACCTTC	CASSQEDRVWDGYTF
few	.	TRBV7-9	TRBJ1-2	TGTGCCAGCAGCTTCGGCGGTGCTAGTGGCTACACCTTC	CASSFGGASGYTF